The 23 T cell receptor beta chains reported below all come from one sample, sequenced in a study of response to subunit inactivated influenza vaccine. TCRdb used MiXCR to reprocess the RT-PCR reads, holding one entry per CDR3 protein. The data contain 600,000 to 850,000 distinct CDR3 sequences, 14% of them singletons. The sequences come from PBMCs from blood, collected approximately 15 days before vaccination. The receptors derive from a man aged 50 to 59 who received an inactivated influenza vaccine.

The chain recombines TRBV6-1 with TRBJ2-7; TRBD2 might be the D (5 bases). The CDR3 contains 14 residues. The ends were cut back, 7 bases at V and 0 bases at J, with 13 bases in the middle. Germline V lookup: CDR1 MNHNS, CDR2 SASEGT. The CDR3: CASKATGISYEQYF. In DNA, the CDR3 is TGTGCCAGCAAAGCGACCGGGATCTCCTACGAGCAGTACTTC.

This clonotype was seen many times. The junction and the germline gene differ at one end; a read error may be behind it. V and J are TRBV5-5 and TRBJ2-7, with D perhaps TRBD2 (6 bases). Germline V lookup: CDR1 SGHKS, CDR2 YYEKEE (reference sequence). The CDR3 totals 13 residues. This CDR3 reads CASGLEGWGEQYF. For the CDR3, the DNA is TGTGCCAGCGGCTTGGAGGGGTGGGGCGAGCAGTACTTC.

The chain joins TRBV7-9 to TRBJ2-2, with a tentative D call TRBD1 (5 bases). Per germline, CDR1 SEHNR and CDR2 FQNEAQ (reference sequence). CDR3 length: 14 amino acids. V lost 10 bases, J lost 1 base, and 13 bases lay in between. The CDR3: CATRFRGNTGELFF. CDR3 nucleotide sequence: TGTGCCACCCGGTTTAGGGGGAACACCGGGGAGCTGTTTTTT.

This clonotype was counted between two and nine times. V and J are TRBV29-1 and TRBJ1-1, with TRBD1 as a possible D gene (5 bases). Germline CDR1 reads SQVTM; CDR2 reads ANQGSEA. Trimming took 2 bases from V and 4 from J, leaving 11 bases between them. The CDR3 is made up of 13 amino acids. CDR3 loop: CSVESGRGTEAFF. CDR3 bases: TGCAGCGTTGAATCGGGACGAGGCACTGAAGCTTTCTTT.

This clonotype occurred many times. The chain is built from TRBV20-1 and TRBJ1-2; possible D gene TRBD1, 5 bases. V was pared by 2 bases and J by 0 bases, with 10 bases between. The CDR3 totals 14 residues. The germline V gene has CDR1 DFQATT and CDR2 SNEGSKA (reference sequence). For the CDR3, the DNA is TGCAGTGCTAGACCCCGGGGGACTAACTATGGCTACACCTTC. As protein: CSARPRGTNYGYTF.

A few counts support this clonotype. The V gene is TRBV6-5, the J gene TRBJ1-6; no clear D. The CDR3 runs to 14 residues. Per the germline V gene, CDR1 is MNHEY and CDR2 is SVGAGI. Trimming pared 0 bases from V and 8 bases from J, leaving 8 bases between. The CDR3 reads CASSYSLGDSPLHF. CDR3 DNA: TGTGCCAGCAGTTACTCGTTGGGCGATTCACCCCTCCACTTT.

The gene calls are TRBV5-5 and TRBJ2-1; D ambiguous. The CDR3 spans 13 residues. Germline loops: CDR1 SGHKS, CDR2 YYEKEE (reference sequence). V was clipped by 0 bases and J by 7 bases, with 8 bases between them. The CDR3 region has the DNA TGTGCCAGCAGCTTGGTCGGCCGGAATGAGCAGTTCTTC. Translated: CASSLVGRNEQFF. The full variable domain, rest sourced from reference TRBV5-5 and TRBJ2-1, is DAGVTQSPTHLIKTRGQQVTLRCSPISGHKSVSWYQQVLGQGPQFIFQYYEKEERGRGNFPDRFSARQFPNYSSELNVNALLLGDSALYLCASSLVGRNEQFFGPGTRLTVL.

This clonotype was seen at least ten times. The rearrangement links TRBV12-3 or TRBV12-4 to TRBJ2-7; D call uncertain. V was cut by 5 bases and J by 1 base, with 12 bases left in between. CDR3 length equals 14 residues. The CDR3 nucleotides read TGTGCCAGCAGTAACCGGCTAGGGTCCTACGAGCAGTACTTC. It codes for CASSNRLGSYEQYF.

This clonotype showed up just a few times. This rearrangement joins TRBV3-1 to TRBJ2-1; 13 bases are a match to TRBD2. The V and J ends lost 3 bases and 8 bases, in that order; junction bases with no gene match: 4. The CDR3 runs 15 residues. Germline CDR1 LGHDT, CDR2 YNNKEL (reference sequence). The chain's CDR3 is CASSQGLAGLYEQFF. As DNA, the CDR3 is TGTGCCAGCAGCCAGGGACTAGCGGGACTATATGAGCAGTTCTTC.

This clonotype was seen a handful of times. The chain combines TRBV19 with TRBJ2-1; 9 nucleotides align to TRBD1. The CDR3 runs to 14 residues. With 8 bases clipped from V and 2 bases from J, the junction kept 4 bases outside the gene matches. The germline V gene encodes CDR1 LNHDA and CDR2 SQIVND (reference sequence). In DNA, the CDR3 is TGTGCCAGTGGACAGGGGAGAACCTACAATGAGCAGTTCTTC. This sequence encodes CASGQGRTYNEQFF.

This chain joins TRBV27 and TRBJ1-1, with 7 nucleotides matching TRBD1. The J segment lost 1 base and the V segment lost 6 bases, leaving 11 bases of the junction unmatched. Looked up from germline, CDR1 is MNHEY and CDR2 is SMNVEV (reference sequence). The CDR3 has 16 residues. The CDR3 loop is CASSLRTGSPNTEAFF. As DNA, the CDR3 is TGTGCCAGCAGCCTGAGGACAGGCAGCCCGAACACTGAAGCTTTCTTT.

This clonotype was detected ten times or more. V is TRBV11-2 and J is TRBJ1-5, with TRBD1 matching over 9 bases. V lost 3 bases and J lost 5; bases outside the gene matches: 2. The CDR3 runs to 14 residues. CDR1 is SGHAT and CDR2 is FQNNGV in the germline V gene. CDR3 DNA sequence: TGTGCCAGCAGCTTGAGGACAGGGGATCAGCCCCAGCATTTT. Its translation: CASSLRTGDQPQHF. The variable domain in full, completed from reference TRBV11-2 and TRBJ1-5, reads EAGVAQSPRYKIIEKRQSVAFWCNPISGHATLYWYQQILGQGPKLLIQFQNNGVVDDSQLPKDRFSAERLKGVDSTLKIQPAKLEDSAVYLCASSLRTGDQPQHFGDGTRLSIL.

This clonotype was counted only a few times. The chain uses TRBV28 and TRBJ2-7; 8 nucleotides align to TRBD1. The CDR3 totals 13 residues. The trim removed 7 bases at V and 4 bases at J, leaving 6 bases unmatched. CDR1 and CDR2 (germline): MDHEN, SYDVKM. The CDR3 loop is CASIGTGGYEQYF. The CDR3 nucleotides are TGTGCCAGCATTGGGACAGGAGGATACGAGCAGTACTTC.

J is TRBJ1-3 and V is TRBV7-2, with D perhaps TRBD1 (5 bases). V lost 1 base and J 4 bases, leaving 11 bases between the germline ends. Germline V CDR1 and CDR2: SGHTA, FQGNSA. CDR3 size: 15 residues. The CDR3 spells CASSLDAPGGNTIYF. In nucleotides, the CDR3 is TGTGCCAGCAGCTTAGACGCGCCAGGGGGAAACACCATATATTTT.

This clonotype appeared a few times. This sequence joins TRBV7-9 and TRBJ2-7; D could derive from TRBD1 or TRBD2 (5 bases each). The ends were cut back, 3 bases at V and 6 bases at J, with 15 bases in the middle. The germline V gene has CDR1 SEHNR and CDR2 FQNEAQ (reference sequence). CDR3 size: 14 residues. DNA for the CDR3: TGTGCCAGCAGCTTTCTAGGGGACGGAGGCGAGCAGTACTTC. Residues: CASSFLGDGGEQYF.

This chain links TRBV3-1 with TRBJ2-2; D not resolved. This CDR3 spans 17 amino acids. Germline V gene data show CDR1 as LGHDT and CDR2 as YNNKEL (reference sequence). Trimming shortened V by 1 base and J by 2 bases, and 14 bases separated the two germline ends. The CDR3, as DNA: TGTGCCAGCAGCCAAGGGTACACAGTATTAAACACCGGGGAGCTGTTTTTT. Protein sequence: CASSQGYTVLNTGELFF.

This clonotype was detected ten times or more. The genes are TRBV20-1 and TRBJ2-1; 10 bases agree with TRBD1. CDR3 length: 16 amino acids. In germline, CDR1 is DFQATT, CDR2 SNEGSKA (reference sequence). Trimming took 5 bases from V and 7 from J; bases not matched to a gene: 14. DNA of the CDR3: TGCAGTGCTCTTAGTTCCGGGACAGGGGCAGTTAATGAGCAGTTCTTC. Encoded protein: CSALSSGTGAVNEQFF.

In its sample, this clonotype was seen a few times. The CDR3 DNA sequence: TGCAGTGCTAGGGATGTCCAGGGCTACACCTTC. Protein product: CSARDVQGYTF. The chain is built from TRBV20-1 and TRBJ1-2, with D unclear. Trimming stripped 3 bases from V and 8 bases from J, with 10 bases between. The CDR3 spans 11 residues. Germline loops: CDR1 DFQATT, CDR2 SNEGSKA (reference sequence).

The chain recombines TRBV10-3 with TRBJ1-1; TRBD1 is a possible D gene (5 bases). Looked up from germline, CDR1 is ENHRY and CDR2 is SYGVKD. This CDR3 spans 13 amino acids. Between the trimmed V and J ends, which lost 8 bases and 4 bases, there was a span of 14 bases. CDR3: CAIRRGEVTEAFF. The CDR3 DNA reads as TGTGCCATCCGGAGGGGCGAGGTCACTGAAGCTTTCTTT.

This chain connects TRBV4-3 to TRBJ2-7; D possibly corresponds to TRBD1 (5 bases). CDR1 is LGHNA, CDR2 YSLEER, per germline. This CDR3 spans 14 amino acids. Trimming removed 0 bases from V and 3 bases from J, with 9 bases in between. The CDR3 sequence is CASSQDLDSYEQYF. The CDR3, as DNA: TGCGCCAGCAGCCAAGATTTAGACAGCTACGAGCAGTACTTC.

This clonotype was seen at least ten times. This rearrangement joins TRBV10-3 to TRBJ2-2; tentatively, D is TRBD1 (5 bases). V was cut by 3 bases and J by 0 bases, with 8 bases left in between. CDR3 length: 15 amino acids. CDR1 ENHRY and CDR2 SYGVKD come from the germline V gene. For the CDR3, the DNA is TGTGCCATCAGTGACAGGGATTCGAACACCGGGGAGCTGTTTTTT. It encodes CAISDRDSNTGELFF.

In this sample, this clonotype turned up many times. This chain's CDR3 is CASSAGQGNYEQYF. The CDR3 DNA is TGTGCCAGCAGCGCCGGACAGGGGAACTACGAGCAGTACTTC. V gene TRBV9 combines with J gene TRBJ2-7; 9 bases line up with TRBD1. CDR3 size: 14 residues. Germline CDR1 is SGDLS and CDR2 is YYNGEE. V shed 3 bases, J shed 3 bases, and the junction held 4 bases outside the gene matches.

This clonotype was observed a handful of times. The gene calls are TRBV20-1 and TRBJ1-5; 9 bases line up with TRBD1. The germline gives CDR1 DFQATT, CDR2 SNEGSKA (reference sequence). With V trimmed by 7 bases and J by 6 bases, 4 bases remained unmatched. The CDR3 consists of 12 residues. DNA of the CDR3: TGCAGTGTGGGACAGGGTCGTCAGCCCCAGCATTTT. This translates into CSVGQGRQPQHF.